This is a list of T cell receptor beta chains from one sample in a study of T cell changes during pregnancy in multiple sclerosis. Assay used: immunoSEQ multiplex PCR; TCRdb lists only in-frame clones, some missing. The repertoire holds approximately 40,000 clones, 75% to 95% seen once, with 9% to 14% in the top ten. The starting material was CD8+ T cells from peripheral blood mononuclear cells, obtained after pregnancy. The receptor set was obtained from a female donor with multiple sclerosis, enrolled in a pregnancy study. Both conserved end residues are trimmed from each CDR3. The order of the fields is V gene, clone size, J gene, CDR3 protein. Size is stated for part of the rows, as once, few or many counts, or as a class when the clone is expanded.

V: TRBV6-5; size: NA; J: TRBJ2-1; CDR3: ASSNITQQF
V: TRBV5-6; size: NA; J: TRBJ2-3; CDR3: ASSLGLAGGIWTDTQY
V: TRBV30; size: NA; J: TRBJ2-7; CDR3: AWTLNAGEFHEQY
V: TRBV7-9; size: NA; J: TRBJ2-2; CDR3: ASSFEGNTGELF
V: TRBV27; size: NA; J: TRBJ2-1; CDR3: ASSLTLAIQRDEQF
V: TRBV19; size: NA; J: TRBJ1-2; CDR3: ASSIDPGSPSYGYT
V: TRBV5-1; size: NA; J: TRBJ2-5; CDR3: ASSLAPESLKETQY
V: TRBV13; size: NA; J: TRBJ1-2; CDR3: ASSLGRYRGLNYGYT
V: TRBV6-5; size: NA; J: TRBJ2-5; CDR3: ASSPLGGSFETQY
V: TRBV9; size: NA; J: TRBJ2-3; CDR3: ASSGPGTSVADTQY
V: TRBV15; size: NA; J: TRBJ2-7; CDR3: ATARSDSGASEQY
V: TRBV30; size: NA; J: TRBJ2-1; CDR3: AWGGTLGYNEQF
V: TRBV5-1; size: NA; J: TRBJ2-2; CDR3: ASSLAVAGGRNTGELF
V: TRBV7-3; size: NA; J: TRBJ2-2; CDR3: ASSHGGGELF
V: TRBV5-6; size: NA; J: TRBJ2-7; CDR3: ASSFLTSGIALNEQY
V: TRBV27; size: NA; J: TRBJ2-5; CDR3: ASSRLSGRTQETQY
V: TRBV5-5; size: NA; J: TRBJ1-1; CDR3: ASSSSGGQVTEAF
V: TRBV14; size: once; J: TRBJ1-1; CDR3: ASSQGGGAEAF
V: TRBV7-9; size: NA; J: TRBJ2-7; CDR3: ASSFWTSGDEQY
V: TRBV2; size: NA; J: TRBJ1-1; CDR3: ASSEGVPGEGGMDF
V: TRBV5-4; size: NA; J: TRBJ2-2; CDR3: ASSPGHGRPGELF
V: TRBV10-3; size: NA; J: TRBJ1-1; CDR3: ASVGLEAF
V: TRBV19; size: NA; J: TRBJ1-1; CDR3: ASSIEQGMNTEAF
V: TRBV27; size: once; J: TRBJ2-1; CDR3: ASSVSGANEQF
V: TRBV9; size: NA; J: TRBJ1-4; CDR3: ASSRGEVEKLF
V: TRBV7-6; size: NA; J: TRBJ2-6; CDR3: ASSSQATVLSGANVLT
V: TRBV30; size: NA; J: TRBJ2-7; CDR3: ATRRGQEQY
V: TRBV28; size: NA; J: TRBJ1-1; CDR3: ASSVSMNTEAF
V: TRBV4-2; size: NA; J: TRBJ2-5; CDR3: ASSQIYRLEETQY
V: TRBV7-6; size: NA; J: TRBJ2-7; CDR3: ASSNSVYEQY
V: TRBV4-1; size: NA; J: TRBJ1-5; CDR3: ASSHPTGGENSNQPQH
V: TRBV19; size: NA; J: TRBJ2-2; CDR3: ASTSGGLPNTGELF
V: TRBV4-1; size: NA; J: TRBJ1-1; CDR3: ASSQVIRDYTEAF
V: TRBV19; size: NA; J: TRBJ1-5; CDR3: ASSKDREGNQPQH
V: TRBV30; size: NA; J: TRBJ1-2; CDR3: AWSTDSWGYGYT